The present TCR beta chain was sequenced within a study of T cells in Graves' hyperthyroidism and ophthalmopathy. Amplified TCR beta CDR3 regions derived from RNA transcripts. During a first-round RT-PCR of the TCR CDR3, the HTBI primer set was used. MiXCR was run by TCRdb on the multiplex PCR reads, yielding one entry per CDR3 protein. The sample lists fewer than 250,000 distinct CDR3 sequences, roughly 15% occurring once. The CDR3 totals 12 residues. Trimming took 3 bases from V and 1 from J, leaving 2 bases between them. This clonotype appeared many times. This rearrangement joins TRBV12-3 or TRBV12-4 to TRBJ2-3; D gene unclear. The TCR originated in a woman between 18 and 30 years old with Graves' ophthalmopathy. Sequencing was done on a sample of blood. This CDR3 is CASSFRTDTQYF. The DNA of the CDR3 is TGTGCCAGCAGTTTCCGCACAGATACGCAGTATTTT.